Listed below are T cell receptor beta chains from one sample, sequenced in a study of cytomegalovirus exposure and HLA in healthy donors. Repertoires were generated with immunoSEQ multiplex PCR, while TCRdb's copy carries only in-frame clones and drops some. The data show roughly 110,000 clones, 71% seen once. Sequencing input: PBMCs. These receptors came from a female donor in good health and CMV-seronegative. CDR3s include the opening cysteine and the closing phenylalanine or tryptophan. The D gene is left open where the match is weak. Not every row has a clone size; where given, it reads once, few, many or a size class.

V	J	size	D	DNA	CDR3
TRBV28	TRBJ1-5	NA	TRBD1	TGTGCCAGCGGAAAAACGACAGGGGGTAGCAATCAGCCCCAGCATTTT	CASGKTTGGSNQPQHF
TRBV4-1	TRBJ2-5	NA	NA	TGCGCCAGCAGCCCCTGGGCCAAAGAGACCCAGTACTTC	CASSPWAKETQYF
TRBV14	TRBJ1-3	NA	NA	TGTGCCAGCAGCCAGGCCCCGGGAGGACCTGGAAACACCATATATTTT	CASSQAPGGPGNTIYF
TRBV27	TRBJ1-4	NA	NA	TGTGCCAGCTGGAGGGCCGGCACGGGTAATGAAAAACTGTTTTTT	CASWRAGTGNEKLFF
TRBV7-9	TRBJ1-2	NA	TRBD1	TGTGCCAGCAGCCCACCGAGCCTAGACAGGGAATACGGCTACACCTTC	CASSPPSLDREYGYTF
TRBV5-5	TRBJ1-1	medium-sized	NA	TGTGCCAGCAGCTTGGGGTACGGTGGCACTGAAGCTTTCTTT	CASSLGYGGTEAFF
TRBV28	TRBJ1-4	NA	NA	TGTGCCAGCAGTTTACCAGGCAGGAACAATGAAAAACTGTTTTTT	CASSLPGRNNEKLFF
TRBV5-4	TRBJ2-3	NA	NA	TGTGCCAGCAGCCCCCATGGCCCGGGGGCAGATACGCAGTATTTT	CASSPHGPGADTQYF
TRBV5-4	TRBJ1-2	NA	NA	TGTGCCAGCAGCTTAGCGGGGGCGGACTATGGCTACACCTTC	CASSLAGADYGYTF
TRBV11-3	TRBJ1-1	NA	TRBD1	TGTGCCAGCAGCTTAGAGGGACAGGGGGCCACTGAAGCTTTCTTT	CASSLEGQGATEAFF
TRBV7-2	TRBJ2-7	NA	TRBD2	TGTGCCAGCAGCTTAGGGGCTAGCGGGAGAACCGCGCTCTACGAGCAGTACTTC	CASSLGASGRTALYEQYF
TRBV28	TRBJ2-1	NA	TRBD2	TGTGCCACCCACCCTAGCGGGAGGGCCCATGAGCAGTTCTTC	CATHPSGRAHEQFF
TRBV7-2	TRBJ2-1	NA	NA	TGTGCCAGCAGCTTATCCCCTAGCAATGAGCAGTTCTTC	CASSLSPSNEQFF
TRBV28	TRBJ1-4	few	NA	TGTGCCAGCACCAGGGGCAGTACGGAAAAACTGTTTTTT	CASTRGSTEKLFF
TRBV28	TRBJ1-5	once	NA	TGTGCCATCAAGACAGCCCTCAATCAGCCCCAGCATTTT	CAIKTALNQPQHF
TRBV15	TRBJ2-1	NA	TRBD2	TGTGCCACCAGCAGAGTGGCTAGCGGGAACAATGAGCAGTTCTTC	CATSRVASGNNEQFF
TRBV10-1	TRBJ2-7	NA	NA	TGCGCCAGCAGTTCTAGCAGTTACGAGCAGTACTTC	CASSSSSYEQYF
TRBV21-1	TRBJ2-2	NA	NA	TGTGCCAGCAGCAAAGAAGTGGGGGGTTCGCCCGGGGAGCTGTTTTTT	CASSKEVGGSPGELFF
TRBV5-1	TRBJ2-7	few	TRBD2	TGCGCCAGCAGCCCGGGGGGGAAATCCATCTACGAGCAGTACTTC	CASSPGGKSIYEQYF
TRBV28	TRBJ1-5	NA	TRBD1	TGTGCCAGCAGGGTACACAGGGGGGGTAGCAATCAGCCCCAGCATTTT	CASRVHRGGSNQPQHF
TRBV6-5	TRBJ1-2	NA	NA	TGTGCCACCGGGGTAGGCCCACTTGGCTACACCTTC	CATGVGPLGYTF
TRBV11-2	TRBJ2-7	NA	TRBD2	TGTGCCAGCAGCTGGGGACTAGCGGGAGTTGGGTACGAGCAGTACTTC	CASSWGLAGVGYEQYF
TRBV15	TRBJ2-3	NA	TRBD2	TGTGCCACCAGCAGAGATTCAGGGCTAGCGGGAGGGAGCACAGATACGCAGTATTTT	CATSRDSGLAGGSTDTQYF
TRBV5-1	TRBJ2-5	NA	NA	TGCGCCAGCGCGGTCCAGGGGATACAAGAGACCCAGTACTTC	CASAVQGIQETQYF
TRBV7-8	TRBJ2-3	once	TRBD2	TGTGCCAGCAGCTTTGAGGGCGGGAGGGCCGGGACAGATACGCAGTATTTT	CASSFEGGRAGTDTQYF
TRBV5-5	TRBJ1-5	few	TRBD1	TGTGCCAGCAGCAGTACAGGGGATCAGCCCCAGCATTTT	CASSSTGDQPQHF
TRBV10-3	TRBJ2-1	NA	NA	TGTGCCATCAGAAAAGGGGCGGCAGATGAGCAGTTCTTC	CAIRKGAADEQFF
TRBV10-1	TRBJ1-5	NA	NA	TGCGCCAGCAGTACCAAAGACAGGAATAGCAATCAGCCCCAGCATTTT	CASSTKDRNSNQPQHF
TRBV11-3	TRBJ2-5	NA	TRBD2	TGTGCCAGCAGGGGGCCGGGACTAGCGGGAGTTCAAGAGACCCAGTACTTC	CASRGPGLAGVQETQYF
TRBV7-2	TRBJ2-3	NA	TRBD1	TGTGCCAGCAGCGTCCACAGGGGGGGCACAGATACGCAGTATTTT	CASSVHRGGTDTQYF
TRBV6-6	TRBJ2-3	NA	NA	TGTGCCAGCAGTTACCCTAGCACAGATACGCAGTATTTT	CASSYPSTDTQYF
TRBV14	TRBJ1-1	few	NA	TGTGCCAGCAGCCCACAAGTTAGGAGCCTGCGGGGGAACACTGAAGCTTTCTTT	CASSPQVRSLRGNTEAFF
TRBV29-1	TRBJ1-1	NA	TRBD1	TGCAGCGTCCGGACAGGGGGCTTAACTGAAGCTTTCTTT	CSVRTGGLTEAFF
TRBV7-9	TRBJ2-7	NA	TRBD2	TGTGCCAGCAGCCTCCACGGATTAGCGGGCGAGCAGTACTTC	CASSLHGLAGEQYF
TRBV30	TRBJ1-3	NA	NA	TGTGCCTGGAGTCCGGTGGGAGCGGCTAGCTCTGGAAACACCATATATTTT	CAWSPVGAASSGNTIYF
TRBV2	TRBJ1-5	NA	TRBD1	TGTGCCAGCAGCGCAGTGACAGGGGGCCGCAATCAGCCCCAGCATTTT	CASSAVTGGRNQPQHF
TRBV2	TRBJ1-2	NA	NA	TGTGCCAGCAGTGAAGGGTTCTCAGGGATTAGCTATGGCTACACCTTC	CASSEGFSGISYGYTF
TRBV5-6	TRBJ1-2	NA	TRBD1	TGTGCCAGCAGCACACAGGGGGCGCCGGACGTCACACAGCGCACCTTC	CASSTQGAPDVTQRTF
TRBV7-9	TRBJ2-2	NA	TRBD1	TGTGCCAGCAGCTCACCACCCGGGACAGCGAACACCGGGGAGCTGTTTTTT	CASSSPPGTANTGELFF
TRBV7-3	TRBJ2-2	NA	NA	TGTGCCAGCAGCCCAATGGCGGGGCTTAACACCGGGGAGCTGTTTTTT	CASSPMAGLNTGELFF
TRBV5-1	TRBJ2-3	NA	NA	TGCGCCAGCAGGGAGGGCCTCACAGATACGCAGTATTTT	CASREGLTDTQYF
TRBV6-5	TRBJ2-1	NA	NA	TGTGCCAGCAGTCCCACCGGCGGGTGGTACAATGAGCAGTTCTTC	CASSPTGGWYNEQFF
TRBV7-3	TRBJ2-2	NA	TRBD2	TGTGCCAGCAGCCCTAATAGCGGGAGTGGCACCGGGGAGCTGTTTTTT	CASSPNSGSGTGELFF
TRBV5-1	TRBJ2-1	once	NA	TGCGCCAGCACGTGGGAGGGGGGCCCCCGGGAGCAGTTCTTC	CASTWEGGPREQFF
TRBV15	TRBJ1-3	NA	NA	TGTGCCACCAGCAGAGATTCAGGGGCTGGAAACACCATATATTTT	CATSRDSGAGNTIYF
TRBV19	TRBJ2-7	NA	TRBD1	TGTGCCAGTAGCGATCCGGGACAGGGGATCACCTACGAGCAGTACTTC	CASSDPGQGITYEQYF
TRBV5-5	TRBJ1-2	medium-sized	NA	TGTGCCAGCAGCCGAGGTCCCAGCCGACTCTATGGCTACACCTTC	CASSRGPSRLYGYTF
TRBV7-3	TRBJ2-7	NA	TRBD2	TGTGCCAGCAGCTTAGGGACTAGTCTCAACGAGCAGTACTTC	CASSLGTSLNEQYF
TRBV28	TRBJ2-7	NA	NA	TGTGCCAGCAGTTTATTAGAGGGATATACCGAGCAGTACTTC	CASSLLEGYTEQYF
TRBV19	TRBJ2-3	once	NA	TGTGCCAGTAGTACAGGGCGGACAGATACGCAGTATTTT	CASSTGRTDTQYF
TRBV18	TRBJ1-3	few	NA	TGTGCCAGCTCCCCGGCGATGCCAGGGCGAAACACCATATATTTT	CASSPAMPGRNTIYF
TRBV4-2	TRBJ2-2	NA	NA	TGTGCCAGCAGCCGCGTTACCGGGGAGCTGTTTTTT	CASSRVTGELFF
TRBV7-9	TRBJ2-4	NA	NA	TGTGCCAGCAGCTTTGGGAGTGCCAAAAACATTCAGTACTTC	CASSFGSAKNIQYF
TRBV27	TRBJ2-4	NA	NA	TGTGCCAGCAGTTTTAGGCTGGGCCTAGCCAAAAACATTCAGTACTTC	CASSFRLGLAKNIQYF
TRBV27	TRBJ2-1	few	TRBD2	TGTGCCAGCAGTCAGCGGGATAATGAGCAGTTCTTC	CASSQRDNEQFF